The T cell receptor beta chain described here comes from a study of CD4 T cells in relation to SARS-CoV-2 and coronaviruses. Study-wide background: After less than 11 days of antigen culture, PBMC TCR beta CDR3s were sequenced. Controls used an HIV-1 Nef peptide pool or no peptide.

In the case of this clone: Antigen unknown.

Unexposed donor CD4+ T cells date from about 2011-2019, before the COVID-19 pandemic. After ten to eleven days of culture, CD4+ T cells were isolated. Whole-study results and caveats: In roughly 65% of donors, memory CD4+ clonotypes crossrecognized SARS-CoV-2 and at least one common cold coronavirus spike.

Sequenced by immunoSEQ multiplex PCR; TCRdb stores in-frame clones only, minus some. This sample has about 26,000 clones, with more than 75% found just once. The sequence derives from a human donor in good health. What was sequenced was CD4+ T cells from PBMCs, cultured in vitro.

The CDR3 protein is CASSLQQGNGYTF. The CDR3 DNA reads TGTGCCAGCAGCTTACAACAGGGTAATGGCTACACCTTC. The V and J genes are TRBV11-2 and TRBJ1-2, with D tentatively TRBD1 (6 bases). In germline, CDR1 is SGHAT, CDR2 FQNNGV. The CDR3 covers 13 residues. V gave up 2 bases and J gave up 6 bases, with 10 bases separating them.